The rows below give T cell receptor beta chains drawn from one sample of a study of blood T cell repertoires in COVID-19. Assay used: immunoSEQ multiplex PCR; TCRdb lists only in-frame clones, some missing. The data show roughly 200,000 clones, 80% seen once. The sequencing input was peripheral blood. The receptor source for this set is a woman in her sixties or seventies with acute or convalescent COVID-19. Both conserved end residues are part of each CDR3. D genes are given only for firm matches. For some rows the clone size is stated as once, few or many, or as a class when expanded; others skip it.

j_call clone_size v_call d_call cdr3_aa cdr3_nt
TRBJ2-7 NA TRBV11-2 TRBD2 CASSPLAGVPLEQYF TGTGCCAGCAGCCCCCTAGCGGGAGTCCCTCTCGAGCAGTACTTC
TRBJ2-6 NA TRBV18 NA CASSPLARGTSTRSGANVLTF TGTGCCAGCTCACCACTGGCTAGAGGGACATCAACTCGCTCTGGGGCCAACGTCCTGACTTTC
TRBJ1-1 NA TRBV9 TRBD1 CASSGTGAKFDTEAFF TGTGCCAGCAGCGGGACAGGGGCGAAGTTCGACACTGAAGCTTTCTTT
TRBJ2-2 few TRBV4-1 TRBD1 CASSRTGSNTGELFF TGCGCCAGCAGCCGGACAGGGTCAAACACCGGGGAGCTGTTTTTT
TRBJ2-1 NA TRBV6-1 TRBD1 CASSEPGTGGNNEQFF TGTGCCAGCAGTGAACCAGGGACAGGGGGCAACAATGAGCAGTTCTTC
TRBJ1-6 NA TRBV27 NA CASRTGFGNSPLHF TGTGCCAGCAGAACAGGGTTTGGTAATTCACCCCTCCACTTT
TRBJ2-7 once TRBV9 TRBD1 CASSLGQAHAYEQYF TGTGCCAGCAGCCTCGGACAGGCCCATGCCTACGAGCAGTACTTC
TRBJ1-5 once TRBV28 NA CASSTSGRGGQPQHF TGTGCCAGCAGTACCTCTGGTCGGGGAGGCCAGCCCCAGCATTTT
TRBJ1-4 NA TRBV4-2 TRBD1 CASSLDRALNEKLFF TGTGCCAGCAGCCTGGACAGGGCCCTTAATGAAAAACTGTTTTTT
TRBJ1-5 NA TRBV2 NA CASSVERDQPQHF TGTGCCAGCAGTGTAGAAAGAGATCAGCCCCAGCATTTT
TRBJ2-7 NA TRBV19 NA CASSISGVRNYEQYF TGTGCCAGTAGTATATCGGGAGTTCGAAACTACGAGCAGTACTTC
TRBJ1-4 NA TRBV2 TRBD1 CASRGTGEEKLFF TGTGCCAGCAGGGGGACAGGGGAGGAAAAACTGTTTTTT
TRBJ1-1 NA TRBV24-1 NA CATSGQGNMNTEAFF TGTGCCACCAGTGGCCAGGGGAACATGAACACTGAAGCTTTCTTT
TRBJ1-4 NA TRBV30 NA CAWSPNRGANEKLFF TGTGCCTGGAGCCCGAATCGGGGGGCTAATGAAAAACTGTTTTTT
TRBJ1-1 NA TRBV2 NA CASSDGVWSTEAFF TGTGCCAGCAGTGACGGGGTTTGGAGCACTGAAGCTTTCTTT
TRBJ2-1 NA TRBV19 TRBD1 CASSIGAGGWDEQFF TGTGCCAGTAGTATCGGGGCAGGGGGCTGGGATGAGCAGTTCTTC
TRBJ2-7 NA TRBV28 NA CASSSRLGLSSYEQYF TGTGCCAGCAGTTCAAGACTCGGACTGAGCTCCTACGAGCAGTACTTC
TRBJ2-7 NA TRBV6-5 NA CASSPTGREQYF TGTGCCAGCAGTCCGACAGGGAGGGAGCAGTACTTC
TRBJ2-5 once TRBV5-1 TRBD1 CASSSYDRGETQYF TGCGCCAGCAGCTCTTATGACAGGGGGGAGACCCAGTACTTC
TRBJ2-1 NA TRBV5-6 TRBD2 CASSLAGSGRGNEQFF TGTGCCAGCAGCTTGGCCGGTAGCGGGAGGGGGAATGAGCAGTTCTTC
TRBJ1-2 NA TRBV5-4 TRBD1 CASSYGTGADGYTF TGTGCCAGCAGCTACGGGACAGGGGCTGATGGCTACACCTTC
TRBJ1-4 once TRBV6-5 NA CASSYEGGEKLFF TGTGCCAGCAGTTACGAGGGTGGGGAAAAACTGTTTTTT
TRBJ2-5 NA TRBV5-1 NA CASSLVSYDRETQYF TGCGCCAGCAGCTTGGTGTCCTATGATAGAGAGACCCAGTACTTC
TRBJ1-1 NA TRBV5-1 TRBD1 CASSPFTGETEAFF TGCGCCAGCAGCCCTTTTACAGGGGAAACTGAAGCTTTCTTT
TRBJ1-4 NA TRBV6-5 NA CASSPSGDEKLFF TGTGCCAGCAGCCCATCAGGGGATGAAAAACTGTTTTTT
TRBJ2-1 NA TRBV29-1 TRBD2 CSVGITSGRVGNEQFF TGCAGCGTCGGGATTACTAGCGGGAGGGTGGGGAATGAGCAGTTCTTC
TRBJ2-2 NA TRBV11-1 TRBD1 CASSPGTGITGELFF TGTGCCAGCAGCCCCGGGACAGGGATCACCGGGGAGCTGTTTTTT
TRBJ1-1 NA TRBV28 TRBD1 CASSLSDRGNTEAFF TGTGCCAGCAGTTTATCGGACAGGGGGAACACTGAAGCTTTCTTT
TRBJ2-3 NA TRBV3-1/TRBV3-2 NA CASSQRTDTQYF TGTGCCAGCAGCCAACGTACAGATACGCAGTATTTT
TRBJ2-3 NA TRBV5-4 TRBD2 CASSSRTSGSSTDTQYF TGTGCCAGCAGCTCCCGGACTAGCGGTTCTAGCACAGATACGCAGTATTTT
TRBJ2-7 NA TRBV24-1 TRBD2 CATSDLGASGTYEQYF TGTGCCACCAGTGATTTAGGCGCTAGCGGGACGTACGAGCAGTACTTC
TRBJ2-2 NA TRBV27 NA CASSSVTPGELFF TGTGCCAGCAGTTCGGTCACGCCCGGGGAGCTGTTTTTT
TRBJ2-5 NA TRBV3-1/TRBV3-2 NA CASRRQLQETQYF TGTGCCAGCAGACGACAGTTACAAGAGACCCAGTACTTC
TRBJ1-3 NA TRBV3-1/TRBV3-2 TRBD1 CASSPTGGAGNTIYF TGTGCCAGCAGCCCGACAGGGGGAGCTGGAAACACCATATATTTT
TRBJ1-4 once TRBV7-9 NA CASSLGPSITNEKLFF TGTGCCAGCAGCTTAGGGCCGTCAATCACTAATGAAAAACTGTTTTTT
TRBJ2-1 NA TRBV11-2 TRBD1 CASRLGGGQSSYNEQFF TGTGCCAGCAGGTTAGGGGGCGGACAGAGCTCCTACAATGAGCAGTTCTTC
TRBJ2-7 NA TRBV7-2 NA CASSLVYRDYEQYF TGTGCCAGCAGCTTAGTCTACAGAGACTACGAGCAGTACTTC
TRBJ1-5 NA TRBV7-9 NA CASSLGAASGQPQHF TGTGCCAGCAGCTTAGGGGCTGCTAGCGGTCAGCCCCAGCATTTT
TRBJ2-3 NA TRBV2 NA CASSTLRGSTDTQYF TGTGCCAGCAGTACCCTTAGGGGAAGCACAGATACGCAGTATTTT
TRBJ2-1 few TRBV5-4 TRBD1 CASSLDRGRENEQFF TGTGCCAGCAGCTTGGACAGGGGGCGCGAGAATGAGCAGTTCTTC
TRBJ1-3 once TRBV19 NA CASSRESGNTIYF TGTGCCAGTAGTCGCGAATCTGGAAACACCATATATTTT